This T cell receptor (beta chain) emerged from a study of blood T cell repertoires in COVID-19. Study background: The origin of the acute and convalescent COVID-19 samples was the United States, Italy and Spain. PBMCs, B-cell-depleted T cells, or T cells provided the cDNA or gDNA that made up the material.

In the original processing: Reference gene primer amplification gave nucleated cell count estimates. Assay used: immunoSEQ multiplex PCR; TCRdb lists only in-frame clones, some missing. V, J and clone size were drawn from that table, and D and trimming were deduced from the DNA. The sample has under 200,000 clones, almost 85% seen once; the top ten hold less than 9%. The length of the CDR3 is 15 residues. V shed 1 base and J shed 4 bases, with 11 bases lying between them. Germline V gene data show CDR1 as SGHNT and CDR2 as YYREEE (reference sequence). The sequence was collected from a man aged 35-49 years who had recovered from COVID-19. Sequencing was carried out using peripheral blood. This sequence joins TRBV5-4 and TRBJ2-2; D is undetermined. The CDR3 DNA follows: TGTGCCAGCAGCTTGAGGTCCCGAGGCACCGGGGAGCTGTTTTTT. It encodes CASSLRSRGTGELFF.